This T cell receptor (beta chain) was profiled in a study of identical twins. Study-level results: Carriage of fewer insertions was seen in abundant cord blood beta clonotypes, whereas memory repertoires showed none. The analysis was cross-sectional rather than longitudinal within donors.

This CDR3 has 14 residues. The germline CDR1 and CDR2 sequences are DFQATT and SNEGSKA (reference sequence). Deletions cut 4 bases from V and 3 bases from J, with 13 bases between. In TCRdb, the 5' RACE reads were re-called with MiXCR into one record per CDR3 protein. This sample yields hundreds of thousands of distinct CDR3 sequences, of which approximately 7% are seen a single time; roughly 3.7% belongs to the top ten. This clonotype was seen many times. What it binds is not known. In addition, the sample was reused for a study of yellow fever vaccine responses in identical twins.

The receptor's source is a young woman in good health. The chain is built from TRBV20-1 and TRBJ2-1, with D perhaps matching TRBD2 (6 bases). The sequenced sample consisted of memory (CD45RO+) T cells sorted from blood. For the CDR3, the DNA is TGCAGTGCTACTCCGGGAGCGGACTACAATGAGCAGTTCTTC. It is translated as CSATPGADYNEQFF.